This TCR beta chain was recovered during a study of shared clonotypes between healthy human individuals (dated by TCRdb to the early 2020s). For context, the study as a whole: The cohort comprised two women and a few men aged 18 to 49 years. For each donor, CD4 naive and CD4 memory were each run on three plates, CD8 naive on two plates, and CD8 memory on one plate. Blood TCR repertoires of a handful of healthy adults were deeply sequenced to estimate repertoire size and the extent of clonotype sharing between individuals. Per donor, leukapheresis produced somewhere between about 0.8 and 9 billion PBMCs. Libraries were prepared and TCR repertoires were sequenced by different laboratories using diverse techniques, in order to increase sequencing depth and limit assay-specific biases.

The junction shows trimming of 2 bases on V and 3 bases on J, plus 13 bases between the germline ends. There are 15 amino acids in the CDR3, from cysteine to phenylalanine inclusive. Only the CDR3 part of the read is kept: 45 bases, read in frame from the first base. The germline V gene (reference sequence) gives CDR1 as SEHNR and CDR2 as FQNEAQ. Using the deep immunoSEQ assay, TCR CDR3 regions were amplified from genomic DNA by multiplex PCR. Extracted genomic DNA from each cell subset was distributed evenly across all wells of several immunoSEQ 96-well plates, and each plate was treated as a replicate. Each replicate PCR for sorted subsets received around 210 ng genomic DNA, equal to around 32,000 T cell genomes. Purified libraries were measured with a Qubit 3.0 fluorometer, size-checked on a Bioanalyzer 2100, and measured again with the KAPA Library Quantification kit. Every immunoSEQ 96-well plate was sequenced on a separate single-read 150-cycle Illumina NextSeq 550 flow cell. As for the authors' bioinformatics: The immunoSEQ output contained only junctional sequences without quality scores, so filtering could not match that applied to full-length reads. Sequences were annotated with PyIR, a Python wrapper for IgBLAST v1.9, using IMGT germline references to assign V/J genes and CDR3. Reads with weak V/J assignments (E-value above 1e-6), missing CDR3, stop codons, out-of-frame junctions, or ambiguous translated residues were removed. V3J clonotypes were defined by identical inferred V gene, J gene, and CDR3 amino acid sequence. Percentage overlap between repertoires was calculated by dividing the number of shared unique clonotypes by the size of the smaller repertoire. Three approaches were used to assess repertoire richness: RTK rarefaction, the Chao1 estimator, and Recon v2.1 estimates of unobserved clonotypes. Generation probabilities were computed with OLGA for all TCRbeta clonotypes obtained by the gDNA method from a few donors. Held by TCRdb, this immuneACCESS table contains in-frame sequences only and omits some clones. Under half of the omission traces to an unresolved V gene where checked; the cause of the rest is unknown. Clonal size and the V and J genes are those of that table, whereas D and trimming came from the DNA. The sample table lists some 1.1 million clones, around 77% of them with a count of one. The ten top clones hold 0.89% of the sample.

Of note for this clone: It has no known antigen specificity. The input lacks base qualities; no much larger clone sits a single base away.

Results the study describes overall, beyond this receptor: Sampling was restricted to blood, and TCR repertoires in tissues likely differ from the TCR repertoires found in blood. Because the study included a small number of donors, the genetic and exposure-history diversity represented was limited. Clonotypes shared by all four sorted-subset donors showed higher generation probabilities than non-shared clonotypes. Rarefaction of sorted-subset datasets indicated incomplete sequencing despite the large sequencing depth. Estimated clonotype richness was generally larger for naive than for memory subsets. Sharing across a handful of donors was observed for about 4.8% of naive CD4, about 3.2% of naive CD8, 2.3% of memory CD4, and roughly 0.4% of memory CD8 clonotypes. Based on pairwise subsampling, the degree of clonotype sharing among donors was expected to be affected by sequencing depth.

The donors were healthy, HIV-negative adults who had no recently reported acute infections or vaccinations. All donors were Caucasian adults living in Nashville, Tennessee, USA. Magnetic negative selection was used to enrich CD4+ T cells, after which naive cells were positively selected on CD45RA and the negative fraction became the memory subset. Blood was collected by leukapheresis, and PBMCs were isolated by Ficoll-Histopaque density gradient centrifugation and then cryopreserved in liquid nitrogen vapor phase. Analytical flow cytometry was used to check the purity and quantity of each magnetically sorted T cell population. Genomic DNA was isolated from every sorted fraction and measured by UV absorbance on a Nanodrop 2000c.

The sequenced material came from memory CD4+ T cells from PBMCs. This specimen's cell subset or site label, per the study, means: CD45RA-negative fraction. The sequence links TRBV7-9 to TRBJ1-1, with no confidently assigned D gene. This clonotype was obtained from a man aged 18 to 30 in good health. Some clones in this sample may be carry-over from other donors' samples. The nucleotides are TGTGCCAGCAGCTTACTCACTGTTGTAGACACTGAAGCTTTCTTT. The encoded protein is CASSLLTVVDTEAFF.